This record looks at one T cell receptor (beta chain) sequence and its context. The antigen it binds to is not known. Per-base qualities were not stored, and no clone one base away is much larger. This record comes from a study of OX40 agonist ivuxolimab in advanced cancers. For the study in its entirety: The costimulatory receptor OX40 (CD134) was targeted by ivuxolimab, a fully human IgG2 agonistic monoclonal antibody. Intravenous ivuxolimab was administered to patients every 2 weeks at six dose levels: 0.01, 0.1, 0.3, 1.5, 3 and 10 mg/kg. Of the 52 patients in dose escalation, about 20 had hepatocellular carcinoma, approximately 15 had melanoma, 9 had renal cell carcinoma and 9 had head and neck cancer. In the dose-escalation cohort, roughly four fifths of patients were male, and the mean age was around 60 years, with a range of roughly 20 to 79. Patients were allowed to have had prior anti-PD-1, anti-PD-L1 or anti-CTLA-4 therapy, and approximately 40% of the dose-escalation patients had previously received checkpoint inhibitors. Partial responses were achieved by three dose-escalation patients, of whom one had hepatocellular carcinoma and two had cutaneous melanoma. The point of sequencing TCRbeta in the periphery was to test whether ivuxolimab changed TCR sequence diversity and drove clonal T-cell expansion. The paper covers the monotherapy dose-escalation part of the phase I ivuxolimab trial, which included N ≈ 57 patients.

The trial excluded patients who had a history of autoimmune disease or who were on systemic immunosuppression. Peripheral blood for TCR sequencing was collected from all dose cohorts at baseline, on cycle 4 day 1, and on cycle 7 day 1. Samples came from an open-label, multicenter, first-in-human phase I dose-escalation trial of ivuxolimab. Adults with locally advanced or metastatic head and neck squamous cell, hepatocellular, melanoma or renal cell carcinoma were enrolled in the trial. Before TCR sequencing, CD4+ T cells and CD8+ T cells were sorted from peripheral blood as separate populations. Germline trimming: 3 bases from V, 6 bases from J; junction bases outside gene matches: 11. As encoded in the germline V gene, CDR1 is MRHNA while CDR2 is SNTAGT. The CDR3 goes from the cysteine to the phenylalanine over 15 residues. Only the CDR3 region is kept as DNA, spanning 45 bases read in frame from base 1.

The investigation overall reported the following: Low levels of normalized T-cell clonal expansion were also seen in some patients who did not respond. At doses from 0.1 to 3.0 mg/kg, clonal expansion was seen in both CD4+ and CD8+ blood T cells between baseline and week 6. After ivuxolimab, more expanded clones were found on average in CD8+ T cells than in CD4+ T cells. In the 0.1-3.0 mg/kg groups, partial responders had among the lowest normalized peripheral clonal expansion, particularly in CD8+ T cells. Which antigens the clonally expanded peripheral T cells were specific for was not determined.

Genomic DNA was isolated from the sorted cells so that the TCRbeta CDR3 region could be sequenced. The immunoSEQ Assay was used for sequencing of TCRbeta CDR3 regions. TCRdb provides this immuneACCESS table in a form limited to in-frame rearrangements. Some clones are lacking; in checked studies, under half of them reflect an unresolved V gene, and why the rest are absent is not known. This sample lists some 96,000 clones; 75% to 90% were detected once. Of the sample, 0.15% to 0.2% falls within the top ten clones. This receptor chain uses TRBV6-4 and TRBJ2-7; TRBD2 agrees with 7 junctional bases. The sample consisted of CD4+ or CD8+ T cells sorted from blood, taken in a trial of the OX40 agonist ivuxolimab. The receptor comes from an adult with an advanced solid tumor such as melanoma, head and neck, liver or kidney cancer. The DNA sequence follows: TGTGCCAGCAGTGAGATGCGAGCGGGACTCTCCGAGCAGTACTTC. It specifies CASSEMRAGLSEQYF.